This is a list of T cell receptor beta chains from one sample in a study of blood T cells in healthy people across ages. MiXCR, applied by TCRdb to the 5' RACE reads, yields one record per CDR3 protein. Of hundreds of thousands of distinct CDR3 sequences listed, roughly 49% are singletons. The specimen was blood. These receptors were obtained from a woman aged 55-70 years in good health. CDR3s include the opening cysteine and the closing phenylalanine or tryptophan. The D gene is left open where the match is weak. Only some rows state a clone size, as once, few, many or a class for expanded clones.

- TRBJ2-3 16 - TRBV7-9 CASSLTLARAIDTQYF TGTGCCAGCAGCTTAACACTAGCCCGGGCTATAGATACGCAGTATTTT
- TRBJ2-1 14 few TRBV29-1 CSVESGRGYNEQFF TGCAGCGTTGAGAGCGGCCGGGGGTACAATGAGCAGTTCTTC
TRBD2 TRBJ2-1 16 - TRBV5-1 CASSFGGTSSYNEQFF TGCGCCAGCAGCTTTGGCGGGACTAGCTCCTACAATGAGCAGTTCTTC
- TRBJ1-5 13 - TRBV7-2 CASSYQGNQPQHF TGTGCCAGCAGCTACCAGGGGAATCAGCCCCAGCATTTT
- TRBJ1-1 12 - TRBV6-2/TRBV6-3 CAHARLNTEAFF TGTGCCCACGCCAGGTTGAACACTGAAGCTTTCTTT
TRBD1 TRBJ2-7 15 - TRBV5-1 CASSYQGASYNEQYF TGCGCCAGCAGCTACCAGGGGGCTAGCTACAATGAGCAGTACTTC
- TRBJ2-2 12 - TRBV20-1 CSARYGPGELFF TGCAGTGCTAGATACGGGCCGGGGGAGCTGTTTTTT
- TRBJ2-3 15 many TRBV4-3 CASSQDPRSTDTQYF TGCGCCAGCAGCCAAGACCCTCGTAGCACAGATACGCAGTATTTT
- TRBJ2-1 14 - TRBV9 CACSVVSSWNEQFF TGTGCCTGCAGCGTAGTGTCGTCTTGGAATGAGCAGTTCTTC
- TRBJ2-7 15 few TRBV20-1 CSANPDSLLRTEQYF TGCAGTGCTAACCCGGACAGTCTCCTTAGGACCGAGCAGTACTTC